The clone carrying this T cell receptor beta chain occurred once. This sample is drawn from a study of OX40 agonist ivuxolimab in advanced cancers. Some clones are missing from TCRdb's copy, which holds only in-frame ones; the method was immunoSEQ multiplex PCR. The data contain some 33,000 clones, 82% of them singletons. CDR3 size: 15 residues. V shed 6 bases and J 6 bases; nucleotides not matched to a gene: 9. The germline V gene has CDR1 MNHNS and CDR2 SASEGT. Sequenced material: CD4+ or CD8+ T cells sorted from blood, taken in a trial of the OX40 agonist ivuxolimab. The J gene is TRBJ1-5, the V gene TRBV6-1; 9 bases line up with TRBD1. The source of this sequence is an adult with an advanced solid tumor such as melanoma, head and neck, liver or kidney cancer. In nucleotides, the CDR3 is TGTGCCAGCAGCTATGGGACAGGGACGGGTCAGCCCCAGCATTTT. This codes for CASSYGTGTGQPQHF.